This T cell receptor beta chain derives from a study of CD8 T cells in Susac syndrome. Looking at the study overall: When blood was collected, patients with Susac syndrome were therapy-naive, were taking corticosteroids, or were receiving intravenous immunoglobulin alone.

Overall study findings and caveats: CD4+ T cell repertoires in Susac syndrome exhibited no evidence of clonal expansion.

With respect to this clonotype: Its antigen is as yet unknown.

Random-hexamer reverse transcription was applied to 0.5 to 1 ug RNA. Amplification of TCR beta CDR3 spanned 54 Vbeta and 13 Jbeta via immunoSEQ multiplex PCR. Each CDR3 protein gets one entry after TCRdb re-called the immunoSEQ multiplex PCR reads with MiXCR. The sample has around 200,000 distinct CDR3 sequences; 85% to 95% are singletons. TEMRA cells were FACS-enriched, with CD8+ and CD4+ T cells isolated negatively. CDR3 size: 16 residues. After removal of 2 bases from V and 4 bases from J, the junction contained 4 bases not matched to a gene. CDR1 and CDR2 from the germline V gene are LGHDT and YNNKEL (reference sequence).

Material: CD4+ T cells from PBMCs. The chain recombines TRBV3-1 with TRBJ2-7, with TRBD2 identical over 14 bases. This receptor was obtained from a human donor with Susac syndrome. The CDR3 sequence is CASSQLGLAGGYEQYF. DNA of the CDR3: TGTGCCAGCAGCCAACTAGGACTAGCGGGAGGATACGAGCAGTACTTC.